The 21 T cell receptor beta chains presented below share a single source sample, sequenced in a study of blood T cell repertoires in COVID-19. Using immunoSEQ multiplex PCR, the repertoire was profiled, and TCRdb retains in-frame clones only, with some absent. The table has about 130,000 clones, about 86% seen once. The sequencing sample was made of PBMCs or T cells enriched from blood (not recorded which). Every receptor here comes from a man aged 40-49 years with acute COVID-19.

The J gene is TRBJ1-6, the V gene TRBV3-1 (or the pseudogene TRBV3-2); 11 bases line up with TRBD1. The germline V gene has CDR1 LGHDT and CDR2 YNNKEL (reference sequence). The length of the CDR3 is 15 residues. Germline trimming cut 0 bases from V and 10 bases from J; bases unmatched to any gene: 2. The CDR3 spells CASSQEGTGGSPLHF. The CDR3 DNA reads TGTGCCAGCAGCCAAGAGGGGACAGGGGGGTCACCCCTCCACTTT.

The chain couples TRBV19 to TRBJ2-7; no reliable D call. V lost 4 bases and J 1 base, leaving 14 bases between the germline ends. The CDR3 is 15 amino acids. Germline lookup yields CDR1 LNHDA and CDR2 SQIVND (reference sequence). CDR3 nucleotides: TGTGCCAGTAGTAGGTCAGCGATGGAGTCCTACGAGCAGTACTTC. Translation: CASSRSAMESYEQYF. The whole variable domain, remainder taken from reference TRBV19 and TRBJ2-7, is DGGITQSPKYLFRKEGQNVTLSCEQNLNHDAMYWYRQDPGQGLRLIYYSQIVNDFQKGDIAEGYSVSREKKESFPLTVTSAQKNPTAFYLCASSRSAMESYEQYFGPGTRLTVT.

The rearrangement uses TRBV5-1 and TRBJ1-3; 9 bases line up with TRBD1. Germline CDR1 and CDR2: SGHRS and YFSETQ. The CDR3 loop spans 16 amino acids. Trimming took 4 bases from V and 0 from J; bases not matched to a gene: 5. The CDR3 loop reads CASSPPGQGSGNTIYF. The CDR3 nucleotides read TGCGCCAGCAGCCCACCGGGACAGGGCTCTGGAAACACCATATATTTT.

This chain connects TRBV7-9 to TRBJ2-1; TRBD2 aligns across 11 bases. The CDR3 loop spans 15 amino acids. Germline loops: CDR1 SEHNR, CDR2 FQNEAQ (reference sequence). V shed 6 bases and J 6 bases; nucleotides not matched to a gene: 7. CDR3 bases: TGTGCCAGCAGTCCGACTAGCGGGATTGGCAATGAGCAGTTCTTC. This gives the protein CASSPTSGIGNEQFF. The variable domain in full, completed from reference TRBV7-9 and TRBJ2-1, reads DTGVSQNPRHKITKRGQNVTFRCDPISEHNRLYWYRQTLGQGPEFLTYFQNEAQLEKSRLLSDRFSAERPKGSFSTLEIQRTEQGDSAMYLCASSPTSGIGNEQFFGPGTRLTVL.

This clone was counted once. The V and J genes are TRBV19 and TRBJ1-1; TRBD1 matches at 8 bases. Germline CDR1 LNHDA, CDR2 SQIVND (reference sequence). The CDR3 consists of 14 residues. V was pared by 5 bases and J by 3 bases, with 5 bases of the junction left unmatched. CDR3 amino acids: CASSRSTGDTEAFF. CDR3 nucleotides: TGTGCCAGTAGTCGTTCGACAGGGGACACTGAAGCTTTCTTT.

This chain uses TRBV24-1 with TRBJ1-5; D not resolved. The CDR3 spans 13 residues. The germline CDR1 and CDR2 sequences are KGHDR and SFDVKD. The V gene lost 5 bases and the J gene lost 9 bases, with 13 bases spanning the gap. This chain's CDR3 is CATSGVALVPQHF. The CDR3 nucleotides read TGTGCCACCAGTGGCGTAGCATTAGTGCCCCAGCATTTT.

The V call is TRBV18, the J call TRBJ2-1; 9 positions agree with TRBD2. V was pared by 5 bases and J by 4 bases, with 6 bases of the junction left unmatched. The CDR3 extends over 15 amino acids. Germline values: CDR1 KGHSH, CDR2 LQKENI. CDR3 residues: CASSSSGVTYNEQFF. The CDR3 nucleotides read TGTGCCAGCTCATCTAGCGGGGTGACTTACAATGAGCAGTTCTTC.

The rearrangement links TRBV13 to TRBJ2-1, with 12 bases lining up with TRBD2. Germline CDR1 is PRHDT and CDR2 is FYEKMQ (reference sequence). The J segment lost 7 bases and the V segment lost 2 bases, leaving 9 bases of the junction unmatched. The length of the CDR3 is 17 residues. CDR3 loop: CASSLPRLAGVHNEQFF. The CDR3 DNA sequence: TGTGCCAGCAGCTTACCGAGACTAGCGGGGGTGCATAATGAGCAGTTCTTC.

The chain uses TRBV18 and TRBJ2-2, with 8 bases matching TRBD1. V was clipped by 0 bases and J by 5 bases; unmatched bases: 8. The CDR3 is 17 residues long. Germline loops: CDR1 KGHSH, CDR2 LQKENI. The CDR3 is CASSPPAGGVWTGELFF. In nucleotides, the CDR3 is TGTGCCAGCTCACCACCGGCAGGGGGCGTGTGGACCGGGGAGCTGTTTTTT.

The chain couples TRBV9 to TRBJ1-6; D ambiguous. Between the trimmed V and J ends, which lost 3 bases and 7 bases, there was a span of 14 bases. The germline CDR1 and CDR2 sequences are SGDLS and YYNGEE. The CDR3 consists of 15 residues. The CDR3 is CASSGPREGNSPLHF. In DNA, the CDR3 is TGTGCCAGCAGCGGGCCCCGGGAGGGAAATTCACCCCTCCACTTT. Based on the CDR3 plus reference TRBV9 and TRBJ1-6, the full variable domain is DSGVTQTPKHLITATGQRVTLRCSPRSGDLSVYWYQQSLDQGLQFLIQYYNGEERAKGNILERFSAQQFPDLHSELNLSSLELGDSALYFCASSGPREGNSPLHFGNGTRLTVT.

The rearrangement links TRBV6-5 to TRBJ1-3; no firm D call. V lost 4 bases to trimming and J lost 4 bases, with 11 bases between them. The CDR3 is made up of 14 amino acids. In germline, CDR1 is MNHEY, CDR2 SVGAGI. This CDR3 is CASSSGETGNTIYF. DNA of the CDR3: TGTGCCAGCAGTTCCGGGGAGACGGGAAACACCATATATTTT.

Written as DNA, the CDR3 is TGTGCCAGCTCACCTCGCGGGACTAGCGGGGGCACAGATACGCAGTATTTT. Protein: CASSPRGTSGGTDTQYF. J is TRBJ2-3 and V is TRBV18; TRBD2 aligns across 13 bases. V trimming: 3 bases; J trimming: 1 base; junction bases outside the gene matches: 4. CDR3 length: 17 amino acids. Germline assignment: CDR1 KGHSH and CDR2 LQKENI. Looking up the rest from reference TRBV18 and TRBJ2-3 gives the full variable domain: NAGVMQNPRHLVRRRGQEARLRCSPMKGHSHVYWYRQLPEEGLKFMVYLQKENIIDESGMPKERFSAEFPKEGPSILRIQQVVRGDSAAYFCASSPRGTSGGTDTQYFGPGTRLTVL.

V usage is TRBV30 and J usage is TRBJ2-5; maybe TRBD1 (5 bases). Trimming shortened V by 1 base and J by 0 bases, and 6 bases separated the two germline ends. Per germline, CDR1 GTSNPN and CDR2 SVGIG (reference sequence). The CDR3 spans 13 residues. The CDR3 reads CAWSGQYQETQYF. CDR3 nucleotide sequence: TGTGCCTGGAGTGGACAGTACCAAGAGACCCAGTACTTC. The full variable domain, completed using reference TRBV30 and TRBJ2-5, is SQTIHQWPATLVQPVGSPLSLECTVEGTSNPNLYWYRQAAGRGLQLLFYSVGIGQISSEVPQNLSASRPQDRQFILSSKKLLLSDSGFYLCAWSGQYQETQYFGPGTRLLVL.

This clone appeared a single time. V is TRBV30 and J is TRBJ2-2, with 7 bases lining up with TRBD2. V shed 5 bases, J shed 4 bases, and the junction held 7 bases outside the gene matches. From germline, CDR1 is GTSNPN and CDR2 SVGIG (reference sequence). The CDR3 extends over 14 amino acids. CDR3 nucleotide sequence: TGTGCCTGGGCTCGGGGGGAGGTCACCGGGGAGCTGTTTTTT. Protein: CAWARGEVTGELFF.

This clone was recorded once. The rearrangement links TRBV19 to TRBJ2-3; TRBD2 matches 11 bases. V dropped 3 bases and J dropped 8; count of bases not matched to a gene: 7. Germline V gene lookup returns CDR1 LNHDA and CDR2 SQIVND (reference sequence). CDR3 size: 15 residues. The CDR3 region is CASSMVAGGQGTQYF. The CDR3 coding sequence is TGTGCCAGTAGTATGGTAGCGGGAGGGCAGGGTACGCAGTATTTT.

This rearrangement joins TRBV19 to TRBJ1-2; 7 nucleotides line up with TRBD1. Germline CDR1 reads LNHDA; CDR2 reads SQIVND (reference sequence). The J segment lost 8 bases and the V segment lost 5 bases, leaving 14 bases of the junction unmatched. The CDR3 runs to 15 residues. The CDR3 DNA follows: TGTGCCAGTAGTCCGGGACAGCCGATTTGGGGGGGCTACACCTTC. It codes for CASSPGQPIWGGYTF.

A note on this clone: Other DNA sequences in the same sample also yield this CDR3. The V gene is TRBV29-1, the J gene TRBJ1-2, with D possibly matching TRBD1 (5 bases). Germline CDR1 SQVTM, CDR2 ANQGSEA. V gave up 0 bases and J gave up 6 bases, with 8 bases separating them. CDR3 length: 12 amino acids. For the CDR3, the DNA is TGCAGCGTTGAAGACCTCAGGGATGGCTACACCTTC. This codes for CSVEDLRDGYTF.

This clone was seen a single time. This chain joins TRBV2 and TRBJ1-5; the match to TRBD1 covers 7 bases. This CDR3 has 16 amino acids. The germline V gene has CDR1 SNHLY and CDR2 FYNNEI. Trimming at V came to 1 base and at J to 2 bases, leaving 5 bases not matched to a gene. CDR3 nucleotides: TGTGCCAGCAGTGAAGACAGGGGCGGCGGCAATCAGCCCCAGCATTTT. This encodes CASSEDRGGGNQPQHF.

The genes are TRBV5-1 and TRBJ2-5; the D is unclear. The CDR3 contains 13 residues. Trimming took 0 bases from V and 1 from J, leaving 4 bases between them. Germline assignment: CDR1 SGHRS and CDR2 YFSETQ. For the CDR3, the DNA is TGCGCCAGCAGCTTGGTGGCCCAAGAGACCCAGTACTTC. Translated: CASSLVAQETQYF.

This rearrangement joins TRBV4-1 to TRBJ1-1; 9 bases line up with TRBD1. CDR1 and CDR2 from the germline V gene are MGHRA and YSYEKL. This CDR3 contains 14 residues. Trimming removed 1 base from V and 4 bases from J; junction bases left unmatched: 1. The DNA of the CDR3 is TGCGCCAGCAGCCAAGGGGACAGGGCCACTGAAGCTTTCTTT. Residues: CASSQGDRATEAFF.

For the CDR3, the DNA is TGTGCCAGCAGGGGGACAGGGGATACCCAGCCCCAGCATTTT. Encoded protein: CASRGTGDTQPQHF. V usage is TRBV6-5 and J usage is TRBJ1-5; 10 bases fit TRBD1. Trimming removed 6 bases from V and 7 bases from J; junction bases left unmatched: 6. The CDR3 length is 14 residues. The germline V gene encodes CDR1 MNHEY and CDR2 SVGAGI.